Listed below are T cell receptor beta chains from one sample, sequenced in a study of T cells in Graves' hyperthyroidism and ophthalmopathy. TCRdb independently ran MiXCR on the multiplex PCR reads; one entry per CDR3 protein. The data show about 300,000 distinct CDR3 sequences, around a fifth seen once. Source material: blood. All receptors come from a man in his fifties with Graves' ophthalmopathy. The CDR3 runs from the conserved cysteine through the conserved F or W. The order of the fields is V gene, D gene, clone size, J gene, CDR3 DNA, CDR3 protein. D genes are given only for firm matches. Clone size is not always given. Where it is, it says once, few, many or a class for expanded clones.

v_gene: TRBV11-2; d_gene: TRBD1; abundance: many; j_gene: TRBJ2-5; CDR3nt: TGTGCCAGCAGCGACTCTAGACAGGGGGCGGGAGAGACCCAGTACTTC; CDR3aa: CASSDSRQGAGETQYF
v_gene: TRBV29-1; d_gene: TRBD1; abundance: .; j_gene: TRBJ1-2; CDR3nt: TGCAGCGTGGTAATTCCGGGACAGGACGACTATGGCTACACCTTC; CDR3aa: CSVVIPGQDDYGYTF
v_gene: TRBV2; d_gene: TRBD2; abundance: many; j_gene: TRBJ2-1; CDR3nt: TGTGCCAGCAGTGACCCCCCTACGGGAGGGAATAGCAATGAGCAGTTCTTC; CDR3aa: CASSDPPTGGNSNEQFF
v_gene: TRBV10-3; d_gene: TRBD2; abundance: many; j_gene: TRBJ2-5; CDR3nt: TGTGCCATCAGCGGGACTAGCGCCCAAGAGACCCAGTACTTC; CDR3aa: CAISGTSAQETQYF
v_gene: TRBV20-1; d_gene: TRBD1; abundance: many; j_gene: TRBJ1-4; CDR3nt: TGCAGTGCTAGAGGGCCGGGACAGGCTGAAAAACTGTTTTTT; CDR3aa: CSARGPGQAEKLFF
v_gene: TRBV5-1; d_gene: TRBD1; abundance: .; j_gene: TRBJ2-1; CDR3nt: TGCGCCAGCAGCTTAGGGTACTCGACAGGGGGCTACAATGAGCAGTTCTTC; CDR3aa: CASSLGYSTGGYNEQFF
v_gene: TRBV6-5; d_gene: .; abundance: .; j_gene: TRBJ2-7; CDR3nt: TGTGCCAGCAGTTACTCTACTGATTCCTACGAGCAGTACTTC; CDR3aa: CASSYSTDSYEQYF
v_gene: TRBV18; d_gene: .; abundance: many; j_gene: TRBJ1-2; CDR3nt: TGTGCCAGCTCAACACCTCTCTCCGACCCGAACTATGGCTACACCTTC; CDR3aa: CASSTPLSDPNYGYTF
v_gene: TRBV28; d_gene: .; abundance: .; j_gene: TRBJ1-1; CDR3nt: TGTGCCAGCAGGAGGGATACTGAAGCTTTCTTT; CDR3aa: CASRRDTEAFF
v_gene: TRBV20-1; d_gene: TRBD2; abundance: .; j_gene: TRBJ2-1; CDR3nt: TGCAGTGCTAGGGTGGGACTAGCGGGAACTGAGCAGTTCTTC; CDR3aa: CSARVGLAGTEQFF
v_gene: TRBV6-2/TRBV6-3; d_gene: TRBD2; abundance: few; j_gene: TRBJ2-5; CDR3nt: TGTGCCAGCAATCCGACTAGCGGGGACCCCAGGGAGACCCAGTACTTC; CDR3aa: CASNPTSGDPRETQYF
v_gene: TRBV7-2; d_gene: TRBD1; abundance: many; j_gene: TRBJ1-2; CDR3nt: TGTGCCAGCAGCCCCTGGGACAGAGCGAACTATGGCTACACCTTC; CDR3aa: CASSPWDRANYGYTF
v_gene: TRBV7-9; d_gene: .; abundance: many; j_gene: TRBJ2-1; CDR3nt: TGTGCCAGCAGCTTAGGTCAAGATGAGCAGTTCTTC; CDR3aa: CASSLGQDEQFF
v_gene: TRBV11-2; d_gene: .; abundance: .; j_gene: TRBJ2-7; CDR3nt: TGTACCAGCAGCTTAGTGTCGGGGACGGGTCCCTACGAGCAGTACTTC; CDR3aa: CTSSLVSGTGPYEQYF
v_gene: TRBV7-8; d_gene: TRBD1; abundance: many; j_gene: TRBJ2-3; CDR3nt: TGTGCCAGCAGCCGCGCAAGACAGGGGGCGCGAGATACGCAGTATTTT; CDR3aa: CASSRARQGARDTQYF
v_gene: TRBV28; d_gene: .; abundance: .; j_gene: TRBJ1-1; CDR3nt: TGTGCCAGCACCTATTGGGGGAGTCGGACTGAAGCTTTCTTT; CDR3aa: CASTYWGSRTEAFF
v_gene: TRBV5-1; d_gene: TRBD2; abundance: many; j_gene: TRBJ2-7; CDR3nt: TGCGCCAGCAGCTGGACTAGCAGCTACGAGCAGTACTTC; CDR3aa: CASSWTSSYEQYF
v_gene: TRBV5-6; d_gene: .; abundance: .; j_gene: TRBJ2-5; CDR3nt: TGTGCCAGCAGCGGCAGGGTGTTAGAGACCCAGTACTTC; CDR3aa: CASSGRVLETQYF
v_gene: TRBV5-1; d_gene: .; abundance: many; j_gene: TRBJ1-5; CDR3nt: TGCGCCAGCAGGCTATCAGGGGAAACCCATCAGCCCCAGCATTTT; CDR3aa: CASRLSGETHQPQHF
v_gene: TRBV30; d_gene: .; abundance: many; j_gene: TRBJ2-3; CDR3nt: TGTGCCTGGAGTGTACGAGGGGGCACAGATACGCAGTATTTT; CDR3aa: CAWSVRGGTDTQYF
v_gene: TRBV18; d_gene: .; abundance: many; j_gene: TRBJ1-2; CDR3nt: TGTGCCAGCTCACCACCGACTAGGAACTATGGCTACACCTTC; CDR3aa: CASSPPTRNYGYTF
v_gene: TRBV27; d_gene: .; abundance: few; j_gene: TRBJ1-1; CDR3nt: TGTGCCACCAGGGCACTTAACACTGAAGCTTTCTTT; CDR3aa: CATRALNTEAFF
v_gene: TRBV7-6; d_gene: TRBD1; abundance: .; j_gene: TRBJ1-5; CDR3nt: TGTGCCAGCAGCTTAAAACCCGGGACAGGCAATCAGCCCCAGCATTTT; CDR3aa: CASSLKPGTGNQPQHF
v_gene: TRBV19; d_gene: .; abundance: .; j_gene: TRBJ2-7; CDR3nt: TGTGCCAGTAGCCCGCTTGTGGGCATCTACGAGCAGTACTTC; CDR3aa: CASSPLVGIYEQYF
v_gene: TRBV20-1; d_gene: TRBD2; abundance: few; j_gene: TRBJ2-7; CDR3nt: TGCAGTGCTAGACGACCGGGACTAGCGGGAGGCTCACACGAGCAGTACTTC; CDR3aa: CSARRPGLAGGSHEQYF
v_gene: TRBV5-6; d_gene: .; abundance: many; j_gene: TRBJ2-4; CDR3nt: TGTGCCAGCAGCTTGGGCCTAGCCAAAAACATTCAGTACTTC; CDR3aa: CASSLGLAKNIQYF
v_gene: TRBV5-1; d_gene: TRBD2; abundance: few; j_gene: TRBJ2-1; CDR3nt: TGCGCCAGCAGCTTGGGACTAGCGGGGAGGAGCTCCTACAATGAGCAGTTCTTC; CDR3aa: CASSLGLAGRSSYNEQFF